These 16 T cell receptor beta chains share one sample of origin, sequenced in a study of blood T cell repertoires in COVID-19. Here immunoSEQ multiplex PCR was the method, and the copy in TCRdb shows in-frame clones only, minus some. The sample contains about 40,000 clones, 80% to 90% of which appear only once. Specimen: peripheral blood. These receptors all come from a man aged 40-55 years with active COVID-19.

The CDR3 nucleotides read TGTGTCACCCAGGACAGGGCAACCGGTGAAAAACTGTTTTTT. Protein product: CVTQDRATGEKLFF. This chain uses TRBV19 with TRBJ1-4; TRBD1 agrees at 8 bases. The CDR3 totals 14 residues. Germline V gene lookup returns CDR1 LNHDA and CDR2 SQIVND (reference sequence).

This clone was counted once. The chain links TRBV29-1 to TRBJ2-6; 8 nucleotides line up with TRBD1. The germline V gene encodes CDR1 SQVTM and CDR2 ANQGSEA. Unmatched junction bases numbered 10, after V lost 6 bases and J lost 0 bases. The CDR3 is made up of 17 amino acids. This CDR3 reads CSVSGAGGGSGANVLTF. Written as DNA, the CDR3 is TGCAGCGTCTCGGGGGCAGGGGGCGGCTCTGGGGCCAACGTCCTGACTTTC.

The chain combines TRBV27 with TRBJ1-5; TRBD1 agrees at 7 bases. Germline values: CDR1 MNHEY, CDR2 SMNVEV (reference sequence). CDR3 length: 15 amino acids. V lost 1 base to trimming and J lost 4 bases; unmatched junction nucleotides: 4. In DNA, the CDR3 is TGTGCCAGCAGTTTATGGGCAGGGGGTAATCAGCCCCAGCATTTT. This gives the protein CASSLWAGGNQPQHF.

V and J are TRBV6-1 and TRBJ1-2; D perhaps matches TRBD1 (6 bases). V lost 2 bases, J lost 4 bases, and 8 bases lay in between. Germline loops: CDR1 MNHNS, CDR2 SASEGT. The CDR3 totals 13 residues. The DNA for the CDR3 is TGTGCCAGCAGTGAACCAGGGGTCTATGGCTACACCTTC. This gives the protein CASSEPGVYGYTF.

The chain recombines TRBV24-1 with TRBJ2-3, with 8 bases lining up with TRBD2. The CDR3 contains 22 residues. Germline lookup yields CDR1 KGHDR and CDR2 SFDVKD. The junction had 20 bases not matched to a gene; V was cut back by 1 base and J by 0 bases. CDR3 coding DNA: TGTGCCACCAGTGATTTTGCCGGAGGGCTAGCGGGTACCGCAATGAGCACAGATACGCAGTATTTT. Its translation: CATSDFAGGLAGTAMSTDTQYF.

The chain carries TRBV28 and TRBJ1-3; D not certain. The V end lost 6 bases, the J end lost 5 bases, and 14 bases lay between the germline ends. Germline CDR1 and CDR2: MDHEN and SYDVKM. The CDR3 loop spans 14 amino acids. CDR3 sequence: CASRPAGDRNTIYF. The CDR3 DNA reads as TGTGCCAGCAGGCCTGCAGGCGACAGAAACACCATATATTTT.

The V call is TRBV2, the J call TRBJ2-7; D perhaps matches TRBD1 (5 bases). The CDR3 covers 15 residues. Deletions cut 1 base from V and 2 bases from J, with 12 bases between. The germline V gene encodes CDR1 SNHLY and CDR2 FYNNEI. The CDR3 bases are TGTGCCAGCAGTGAAGATCGTAGGGGCCCCTACGAGCAGTACTTC. Its translation: CASSEDRRGPYEQYF.

The chain has TRBV27 and TRBJ2-7; possible D gene TRBD1, 6 bases. CDR3 length: 13 residues. V gave up 4 bases and J gave up 9 bases, with 16 bases separating them. Germline CDR1 and CDR2: MNHEY and SMNVEV (reference sequence). CDR3 nucleotides: TGTGCCAGCAGTTATGGGCAGGGGTTGGTGCAGTACTTC. Its translation: CASSYGQGLVQYF.

This clone was seen a single time. The rearrangement uses TRBV5-1 and TRBJ1-5; 8 bases align to TRBD1. From germline, CDR1 is SGHRS and CDR2 YFSETQ. This CDR3 comprises 15 residues. With V trimmed by 3 bases and J by 4 bases, 6 bases remained unmatched. The CDR3 is CASSSAGGLNQPQHF. The CDR3 region has the DNA TGCGCCAGCAGCTCCGCAGGGGGCTTGAATCAGCCCCAGCATTTT. Drawing the rest from reference TRBV5-1 and TRBJ1-5, the complete variable domain is KAGVTQTPRYLIKTRGQQVTLSCSPISGHRSVSWYQQTPGQGLQFLFEYFSETQRNKGNFPGRFSGRQFSNSRSEMNVSTLELGDSALYLCASSSAGGLNQPQHFGDGTRLSIL.

The chain is built from TRBV24-1 and TRBJ1-5; 7 bases are a match to TRBD1. The CDR3 totals 15 residues. V trimming: 4 bases; J trimming: 3 bases; junction bases outside the gene matches: 5. Germline values: CDR1 KGHDR, CDR2 SFDVKD. CDR3 bases: TGTGCCACCAGTGAGGCAGGGGGTCTCAATCAGCCCCAGCATTTT. Its protein is CATSEAGGLNQPQHF.

The chain employs TRBV2 and TRBJ2-7; D may be TRBD1 (5 bases). V lost 7 bases, J lost 0 bases, and 10 bases lay in between. From germline, CDR1 is SNHLY and CDR2 FYNNEI. This CDR3 spans 13 amino acids. The CDR3 DNA follows: TGTGCCAGCATTTCGGACAACTCCTACGAGCAGTACTTC. This codes for CASISDNSYEQYF.

V and J are TRBV6-6 and TRBJ2-1, with D tentatively TRBD2 (6 bases). The germline V gene has CDR1 MNHNY and CDR2 SVGAGI (reference sequence). Trimming pared 6 bases from V and 0 bases from J, leaving 12 bases between. The CDR3 contains 15 residues. The CDR3 reads CASSPRGSSYNEQFF. CDR3 sequence (DNA): TGTGCCAGCAGCCCCCGGGGGAGCTCCTACAATGAGCAGTTCTTC.

This chain uses TRBV10-1 with TRBJ2-3, with D perhaps matching TRBD2 (5 bases). The CDR3 length is 14 residues. CDR1 is WNHNN, CDR2 SYGVQD, per germline (reference sequence). Between the trimmed V and J ends, which lost 0 bases and 3 bases, there was a span of 7 bases. CDR3 sequence reads: CASSESPGTDTQYF. The CDR3 DNA is TGCGCCAGCAGTGAGTCACCGGGAACAGATACGCAGTATTTT.

This chain connects TRBV9 to TRBJ2-5; 9 bases map to TRBD1. Per the germline V gene, CDR1 is SGDLS and CDR2 is YYNGEE. This CDR3 region has 15 residues. Unmatched junction bases numbered 5, after V lost 1 base and J lost 4 bases. The CDR3 DNA reads as TGTGCCAGCAGCGTATCGAACAGGGGGCGAGAGACCCAGTACTTC. Amino acids: CASSVSNRGRETQYF.

V gene TRBV27 combines with J gene TRBJ2-1; 12 bases map to TRBD2. The CDR3 spans 20 residues. Losses at the gene ends were 9 bases for V and 7 bases for J; bases not matched to a gene: 25. CDR1 MNHEY and CDR2 SMNVEV come from the germline V gene (reference sequence). The CDR3 spells CASNTGPSGRARGTRNEQFF. DNA for the CDR3: TGTGCCAGTAATACGGGGCCTAGCGGGAGGGCCCGTGGGACGAGGAATGAGCAGTTCTTC.

The V gene is TRBV19, the J gene TRBJ2-5, with 11 bases aligning to TRBD2. The CDR3 is made up of 15 amino acids. V trimming: 5 bases; J trimming: 5 bases; junction bases outside the gene matches: 7. The V gene's germline CDR1 is LNHDA and CDR2 SQIVND (reference sequence). CDR3 sequence reads: CASSAILAGEETQYF. The DNA of the CDR3 is TGTGCCAGTAGTGCTATACTAGCGGGAGAGGAGACCCAGTACTTC.